This TCR beta chain was recorded in a study of CD8+ T cells in alopecia areata (dated by TCRdb to about 2018). With respect to the entire study: The treated patients, all with moderate-to-severe alopecia areata, were enrolled in an open-label pilot trial of oral tofacitinib given at 5 to 10 mg twice daily. Patients stayed on tofacitinib for 6 to 18 months and then had 6 months of follow-up off drug so that delayed response and recurrence could be assessed. For the treated patients, the SALT score, which quantifies what percentage of scalp surface area is affected, served as the measure of disease severity. The study used high-throughput TCRbeta sequencing to examine T cell clonal expansion in alopecia areata, in both the C3H/HeJ mouse model and human patients. In humans, TCRbeta sequencing was performed on scalp tissue and on sorted CD4+ and CD8+ peripheral blood T cells from healthy controls and from patients with patchy or totalis/universalis alopecia areata. Tofacitinib-treated patients had biopsies at baseline and at 4 and 24 weeks of treatment, with a later scalp biopsy in several patients. Clonality in the scalp was compared among normal scalp (n=4), patchy alopecia areata scalp (n=8), and alopecia totalis/universalis scalp (n=8). RNA came from the PAXgene miRNA kit for fixed scalp, the miRNeasy kit for PBMCs, and the RNeasy kit for mouse skin. TCRbeta CDR3 regions were amplified by immunoSEQ multiplex PCR with 35 Vbeta forward and 13 Jbeta reverse primers. Paper-wide results and their limitations: Because the treated cohort was small and included a single nonresponder, larger studies are needed to assess links between baseline CD8+ expansion and response. Shared TCR sequences between patients were less evident than in mice, which may be partly attributable to HLA diversity in the patient population. Compared with normal scalp, lesional scalp, particularly in alopecia totalis/universalis, had higher clonality and more expanded CD8+ clones, which suggests antigenic drive. Scalp clonality and the number of expanded CD8+ clones among the top 100 scalp clones were significantly decreased by tofacitinib. Unlike mouse skin, which is dominated by gammadelta T cells, normal human skin has resident alphabeta T cells that are also sequenced, and this complicates analysis of the scalp TCR repertoire. During tofacitinib treatment, many expanded lesional clones remained in scalp and blood, and this persistence may partly explain relapse after treatment is stopped.

Libraries were made using the immunoSEQ multiplex PCR assay. For TCR sequencing, RNA was extracted from every sample and reverse transcribed into cDNA to serve as template. SuperScript III was used to make first-strand cDNA, primed with a 2:1 mix of oligo-dT and random hexamers. A synthetic immune receptor repertoire was used to gauge amplification bias, and whatever bias remained was removed computationally. Per the original workflow: Raw reads were preprocessed for error removal, and CDR3 was defined according to IMGT conventions as running from the conserved cysteine to phenylalanine. To get clonality, Shannon entropy was normalized by log2 of the number of productive unique TCRs and the result was subtracted from 1. Whether each scalp clone was CD4 or CD8 was inferred by checking scalp TCRbeta sequences against the CD4 and CD8 repertoires from sorted blood. In its TCRdb copy, this immuneACCESS table keeps in-frame sequences only and misses some clones. Where compared with another copy, unresolved V genes explain less than half of these, and the others have no known cause. The V and J calls and clone size come from that table; D and trimming were worked out from the DNA. In this sample the table shows some 110,000 clones, 58% of which occur a single time. Of the sample, 25% to 30% falls within the top ten clones.

Comment on this clone: Its antigen is currently not known. The sample holds no much larger clone one base away, and base qualities are not on file.

For CDR1 and CDR2, the germline V gene lists SQVTM and ANQGSEA. Counted from cysteine to phenylalanine, this CDR3 has 13 amino acids. The retained sequence is limited to the CDR3, 39 bases, with the frame set at the first base. The junction shows trimming of 6 bases on V and 2 bases on J, plus 12 bases between the germline ends. The time point label corresponds to: roughly 27 days on oral tofacitinib. This sample's treatment or condition label indicates: oral pan-JAK inhibitor, 5-10 mg twice daily. From alopecia areata patients, peripheral blood was collected along with lesional scalp punch biopsies. PBMCs were isolated by density centrifugation and stained for CD3, CD4 and CD8, after which CD4+ and CD8+ T cells were sorted on a FACSAria.

The rearrangement joined TRBV29-1 to TRBJ2-3; the D gene remains uncertain. This TCR came from a human donor with alopecia areata. This sample comprised CD8+ T cells sorted from blood, obtained at week 4, from a patient treated with tofacitinib. The CDR3 protein is CSVKQSTTDTQYF. Here is the DNA: TGCAGCGTCAAACAGTCGACCACAGATACGCAGTATTTT.